Below, 30 T cell receptor beta chains from the same sample are listed, as sequenced in a study of CD8+ T cells in alopecia areata (dated by TCRdb to 2016 to 2018). Library prep was done by the immunoSEQ multiplex PCR assay. For TCR sequencing, RNA was extracted from every sample and reverse transcribed into cDNA to serve as template. TCRdb's version of the immuneACCESS table is confined to in-frame rearrangements and falls short of the full clone set. An unresolved V gene accounts for under half of the shortfall where checked; the remainder is of unknown origin. Listed for this sample are some 110,000 clones, none observed only a single time. The top ten clones comprise around a fifth of the sample. Specimen: lesional skin. These receptors all come from a C3H/HeJ mouse with alopecia areata. This line of mice carries MHC haplotype H2-k.

This clone was observed a handful of times. Gene names are mouse gene names. Read sequence stops 4 residues before the CDR3 end, and the germline J gene provides the missing end. The genes are TRBV13-3 and TRBJ2-5; TRBD1 is a possible D gene (5 bases). Germline assignment: CDR1 NNHDY and CDR2 SYVADS. CDR3 length equals 13 residues. CDR3 sequence: CASSGRTLDTQYF. The DNA read from the CDR3 is TGTGCCAGCAGTGGACGGACACTAGAC.

Concerning this clone itself: Gene names refer to mouse genes. The CDR3 end lies 4 residues beyond the end of the read and is filled in from the germline J gene. The rearrangement uses TRBV1 and TRBJ2-5, with TRBD2 identical over 9 bases. CDR1 is NSQYPW and CDR2 is LRSPGD in the germline V gene (reference sequence). The CDR3 length is 17 residues. Trimming cost V 3 bases and J 0 bases; bases outside gene matches: 7. The sequenced CDR3 bases are TGCACCTGCAGTGCTACTGGGGGGAAGATTAACCAAGAC. Amino acids: CTCSATGGKINQD. The CDR3, in full, reads CTCSATGGKINQDTQYF. The complete variable domain, with remaining parts taken from reference TRBV1 and TRBJ2-5, reads VTLLEQNPRWRLVPRGQAVNLRCILKNSQYPWMSWYQQDLQKQLQWLFTLRSPGDKEVKSLPGADYLATRVTDTELRLQVANMSQGRTLYCTCSATGGKINQDTQYFGPGTRLLVL.

This clone was detected a few times. Gene names and germline match the mouse. The read comes to an end 4 residues before the CDR3 does, leaving the germline J gene to fill in the end. V and J are TRBV13-1 and TRBJ2-3, with TRBD1 identical over 8 bases. Germline V gene sequence: CDR1 NSHNY, CDR2 SYGAGN. CDR3 size: 16 residues. The J segment lost 0 bases and the V segment lost 1 base, leaving 4 bases of the junction unmatched. CDR3: CASSDNQGASAETLYF. CDR3 bases read: TGTGCCAGCAGTGATAACCAGGGGGCTAGTGCAGAA.

This clone has a count of ten or more. The genes are named according to mouse. The sequenced fragment ends 4 residues before the CDR3 boundary, so the rest is inferred from the germline J gene. The chain carries TRBV1 and TRBJ2-1, with 9 bases that match TRBD1. The germline V gene encodes CDR1 NSQYPW and CDR2 LRSPGD (reference sequence). The CDR3 length is 14 residues. Losses at the gene ends were 4 bases for V and 3 bases for J; bases not matched to a gene: 1. The CDR3 sequence: CTCSDRGRYAEQFF. CDR3 bases read: TGCACCTGCAGTGACAGGGGGCGCTATGCT.

This clone was counted between two and nine times. Here the gene names and germline are mouse. The read stops 4 residues short of the end of the CDR3; the missing end is completed from the germline J gene. J is TRBJ2-1 and V is TRBV19; 9 bases match TRBD1. The V gene end was trimmed by 4 bases and the J gene end by 6 bases; junction bases not matched to a gene: 5. This CDR3 is 14 amino acids long. Germline lookup yields CDR1 FNHDT and CDR2 SITEND (reference sequence). This CDR3 is CASSPGDRVAEQFF. The CDR3 DNA, read in part, is TGTGCCAGCAGTCCGGGGGACAGGGTTGCT.

This clone occurred a few times. The gene names here belong to mouse. The read comes to an end 4 residues before the CDR3 does, leaving the germline J gene to fill in the end. The chain uses TRBV13-3 and TRBJ2-1, with D possibly TRBD1 on 5 matching bases. The CDR3 is made up of 14 amino acids. Germline lookup yields CDR1 NNHDY and CDR2 SYVADS. Incomplete CDR3 DNA: TGTGCCAGCAAGGAAACGAGGGGAGGAGCT. Amino acid sequence: CASKETRGGA. The CDR3 in full is CASKETRGGAEQFF.

Comments on this clone: The genes and germline here are from mouse. Coverage ceases 4 residues before the CDR3 finishes, and the germline J gene fills in the end. The chain is built from TRBV14 and TRBJ1-4; D not resolved. Germline V gene lookup returns CDR1 SGHDT and CDR2 FRDEAV. CDR3 length: 12 amino acids. Deletions cut 4 bases from V and 5 bases from J, with 6 bases between. CDR3 DNA (partial): TGTGCCAGCAGTCGACAAAACGAA. It codes for CASSRQNE. The CDR3 in its entirety is CASSRQNERLFF.

This clone appeared a few times. Mouse names are used for the genes. The read ends 4 residues early relative to the CDR3; the germline J gene fills the gap. This chain joins TRBV5 and TRBJ2-1, with 11 bases lining up with TRBD2. V gave up 3 bases and J gave up 3 bases; unmatched junction bases: 4. Germline V lookup: CDR1 LGHNA, CDR2 YNLKQL (reference sequence). The CDR3 length is 16 residues. The CDR3 region is CASSHPDWGGYAEQFF. The covered CDR3 bases are TGTGCCAGCAGCCACCCTGACTGGGGGGGCTATGCT.

Worth noting for this clone: Genes and germline come from the mouse. The CDR3 loop is CASGAGTANTGQLYF. CDR3 DNA (partial): TGTGCCAGCGGTGCGGGGACAGCAAACACCGGG. V gene TRBV13-2 combines with J gene TRBJ2-2, with 7 bases fitting TRBD1. The CDR3 end lies 4 residues beyond the end of the read and is filled in from the germline J gene. Germline V gene sequence: CDR1 NNHNN, CDR2 SYGAGS (reference sequence). The CDR3 has 15 residues. V lost 3 bases and J lost 0; bases outside the gene matches: 2.

On this clone itself: The genes are named according to mouse. The sequenced fragment ends 4 residues before the CDR3 boundary, so the rest is inferred from the germline J gene. The V gene is TRBV13-2, the J gene TRBJ2-3; TRBD1 matches at 7 bases. Germline V gene data show CDR1 as NNHNN and CDR2 as SYGAGS (reference sequence). This CDR3 has 15 residues. Trimming took 0 bases from V and 3 from J; bases not matched to a gene: 4. The CDR3 sequence: CASGDVTGRAETLYF. The CDR3 DNA, read in part, is TGTGCCAGCGGTGATGTGACAGGGAGGGCAGAA.

This clone was detected a few times. Gene names follow the mouse nomenclature. The sequenced fragment ends 4 residues before the CDR3 boundary, so the rest is inferred from the germline J gene. V gene TRBV1 combines with J gene TRBJ2-5, with 9 bases matching TRBD2. In germline, CDR1 is NSQYPW, CDR2 LRSPGD (reference sequence). The CDR3 is made up of 16 amino acids. Trimming took 0 bases from V and 2 from J; bases not matched to a gene: 3. CDR3 protein: CTCSADLLGGQDTQYF. Partial CDR3 DNA: TGCACCTGCAGTGCAGATCTACTGGGGGGCCAAGAC.

This clone was seen more than once but under ten times. Germline and genes: mouse. Read coverage stops 4 residues before the CDR3 terminus; the germline J gene supplies the remainder. This chain uses TRBV19 with TRBJ2-7; 11 nucleotides line up with TRBD1. The CDR3 loop spans 14 amino acids. The germline gives CDR1 FNHDT, CDR2 SITEND (reference sequence). CDR3 DNA, as far as it was read: TGTGCCAGCAAACCGGGACAGGGGGATTAT. This gives the protein CASKPGQGDY. The CDR3 in its entirety is CASKPGQGDYEQYF.

In this sample, this clone turned up many times. Mouse names are used for the genes. The CDR3 goes on 4 residues after the read ends, and that part is filled in from the germline J gene. V usage is TRBV13-3 and J usage is TRBJ2-2; the match to TRBD1 covers 7 bases. Unmatched junction bases numbered 4, after V lost 7 bases and J lost 4 bases. Germline CDR1 and CDR2: NNHDY and SYVADS. This CDR3 contains 13 residues. The part of the CDR3 DNA that was read is TGTGCCAGCTGGGGACAGCCCACCGGG. This gives the protein CASWGQPTG. The whole CDR3 sequence reads CASWGQPTGQLYF.

This clone came up a few times. Germline and genes here are mouse. The CDR3 bases that were read are TGCACCTGCAGTGCAGGCAGGGCAGGTGCT. Its translation: CTCSAGRAGA. The CDR3 in its entirety is CTCSAGRAGAEQFF. The V and J genes are TRBV1 and TRBJ2-1, with D possibly being TRBD1 (5 bases). Read sequence stops 4 residues before the CDR3 end, and the germline J gene provides the missing end. There are 14 residues in the CDR3. Trimming stripped 1 base from V and 6 bases from J, with 10 bases between. In germline, CDR1 is NSQYPW, CDR2 LRSPGD (reference sequence).

Comments on this clone: Gene names are the mouse ones. The read gets to within 4 residues of the CDR3 end, and the germline J gene fills in the rest. This rearrangement joins TRBV13-3 to TRBJ2-3, with D possibly being TRBD2 (5 bases). This CDR3 spans 15 amino acids. Per the germline V gene, CDR1 is NNHDY and CDR2 is SYVADS. Trimming removed 2 bases from V and 0 bases from J, with 10 bases in between. CDR3: CASSEPGLSAETLYF. CDR3 bases read: TGTGCCAGCAGTGAACCCGGACTTAGTGCAGAA.

About this clone: Gene names denote mouse genes. The read terminates 4 residues before the CDR3 end, so the remaining end is supplied by the germline J gene. The genes are TRBV13-1 and TRBJ2-7; TRBD1 matches 7 bases. From germline, CDR1 is NSHNY and CDR2 SYGAGN. The CDR3 consists of 14 residues. CDR3 sequence reads: CASSDAGTDYEQYF. Incomplete CDR3 DNA: TGTGCCAGCAGTGATGCAGGGACAGATTAT.

To note about this clone: Gene names and germline match the mouse. The sequence runs out 4 residues before the end of the CDR3; the remainder is reconstructed from the germline J gene. The chain is built from TRBV19 and TRBJ2-5; the match to TRBD2 covers 13 bases. CDR1 is FNHDT, CDR2 SITEND, per germline (reference sequence). Trimming took 4 bases from V and 1 from J; bases not matched to a gene: 6. The CDR3 has 17 residues. This CDR3 reads CASSPRTGGAYQDTQYF. The DNA read from the CDR3 is TGTGCCAGCAGTCCCCGGACTGGGGGGGCCTACCAAGAC.

About this clone: Gene labels here are mouse ones. The read ends 4 residues shy of where the CDR3 ends; the end is completed using the germline J gene. The V call is TRBV13-3, the J call TRBJ2-5; a weak D match, TRBD1 (5 bases). The CDR3 consists of 13 residues. Germline-derived CDR1 and CDR2 are NNHDY and SYVADS. CDR3 bases read: TGTGCCAGCAGTGGAGGGGTAGGAGAC. It codes for CASSGGVGD. The whole CDR3 is CASSGGVGDTQYF.

Remarks on this clone: Gene names and germline refer to mouse. The CDR3 end falls 4 residues outside the read, so it is completed with the germline J gene. The sample has other DNA sequences that encode this CDR3 too. This chain uses TRBV13-3 with TRBJ1-1; D gene unclear. The length of the CDR3 is 15 residues. Germline V gene sequence: CDR1 NNHDY, CDR2 SYVADS. The V end lost 0 bases, the J end lost 0 bases, and 9 bases lay between the germline ends. The CDR3 protein is CASSDAHPANTEVFF. Partial CDR3 DNA: TGTGCCAGCAGTGATGCCCACCCTGCAAACACA.

Concerning this clone: Mouse germline and gene names are used. The sequenced part of the CDR3 DNA is TGTGCCAGCAGTGGGGGGGGTTATAACTATGCT. The encoded protein is CASSGGGYNYA. The CDR3 as a whole reads CASSGGGYNYAEQFF. The chain recombines TRBV13-3 with TRBJ2-1; 7 bases map to TRBD2. The sequence runs out 4 residues before the end of the CDR3; the remainder is reconstructed from the germline J gene. Germline V gene lookup returns CDR1 NNHDY and CDR2 SYVADS. J was trimmed by 0 bases and V by 3 bases; bases with no gene match: 3. The CDR3 has 15 amino acids.

This clone has only a few counts. Gene and germline names: mouse. Read data end 4 residues before the CDR3 end; the end is taken from the germline J gene. V is TRBV13-3 and J is TRBJ2-5; 12 nucleotides line up with TRBD2. In germline, CDR1 is NNHDY, CDR2 SYVADS. This CDR3 region has 15 residues. Incomplete CDR3 DNA: TGTGCCAGCAGATATCCGGGACTGGGGGGAGAC. Translating gives CASRYPGLGGD. The complete CDR3 protein is CASRYPGLGGDTQYF.

This clone came up a few times. Genes and germline are mouse. Read sequence stops 4 residues before the CDR3 end, and the germline J gene provides the missing end. The chain is built from TRBV19 and TRBJ1-1, with 9 bases that match TRBD1. The germline V gene has CDR1 FNHDT and CDR2 SITEND (reference sequence). Germline trimming cut 2 bases from V and 4 bases from J; bases unmatched to any gene: 6. The CDR3 sequence is 15 residues long. The CDR3 loop reads CASSMEETGGTEVFF. CDR3 bases read: TGTGCCAGCAGTATGGAGGAGACAGGGGGCACA.

A remark on this clone: Germline and genes: mouse. The read falls 4 residues short of the CDR3 end, and the missing part is taken from the germline J gene. The chain joins TRBV1 to TRBJ2-5; 8 bases match TRBD1. Germline CDR1 and CDR2: NSQYPW and LRSPGD (reference sequence). The CDR3 is made up of 14 amino acids. Trimming at V came to 6 bases and at J to 1 base, leaving 3 bases not matched to a gene. Incomplete CDR3 DNA: TGCACCTGCAGCCAACAGGGGGACCAAGAC. It is translated as CTCSQQGDQD. The complete CDR3 sequence is CTCSQQGDQDTQYF.

This clone was observed many times. Mouse gene names apply. The read stops 4 residues short of the end of the CDR3; the missing end is completed from the germline J gene. This sequence joins TRBV13-3 and TRBJ2-1, with TRBD2 matching 10 bases. The V gene's germline CDR1 is NNHDY and CDR2 SYVADS. The CDR3 spans 15 residues. V shed 4 bases and J 3 bases; nucleotides not matched to a gene: 4. The covered CDR3 bases are TGTGCCAGCAGTACTCGACTGGGGGGCTATGCT. Protein product: CASSTRLGGYA. The whole CDR3 protein is CASSTRLGGYAEQFF.

Points on this clone: The germline and genes are mouse ones. CDR3 bases read: TGTGCCAGCAGCTCGACTGGGACCCAAGAC. Its translation: CASSSTGTQD. The whole CDR3 protein is CASSSTGTQDTQYF. This chain connects TRBV3 to TRBJ2-5, with 7 bases identical to TRBD2. The read comes to an end 4 residues before the CDR3 does, leaving the germline J gene to fill in the end. The CDR3 loop spans 14 amino acids. Germline V gives CDR1 SNHLY, CDR2 FYNGKV (reference sequence). After removal of 4 bases from V and 2 bases from J, the junction contained 3 bases not matched to a gene.

In regard to this clone: All gene names here are mouse names. The CDR3 extends 4 residues past the end of the read, so its final part is completed from the germline J gene. The chain combines TRBV13-2 with TRBJ2-1; 12 nucleotides line up with TRBD2. V shed 4 bases, J shed 6 bases, and the junction held 2 bases outside the gene matches. The CDR3 is made up of 14 amino acids. The germline V gene has CDR1 NNHNN and CDR2 SYGAGS (reference sequence). The sequenced part of the CDR3 DNA is TGTGCCAGCGGTAGGGACTGGGGGGTTGCT. It specifies CASGRDWGVA. The whole CDR3 is CASGRDWGVAEQFF.

On this clone itself: Genes here carry mouse names. The read ends 4 residues before the CDR3 terminus; that terminus is restored from the germline J gene. V is TRBV1 and J is TRBJ2-5; D is possibly TRBD2 (6 bases). CDR1 is NSQYPW and CDR2 is LRSPGD in the germline V gene (reference sequence). CDR3 length: 14 amino acids. The CDR3 loop reads CTCSDGGRGDTQYF. The DNA read from the CDR3 is TGCACCTGCAGTGATGGGGGTAGGGGAGAC.

The sample holds a few counts of this clone. Mouse gene names and germline throughout. The read is 4 residues too short to cover the CDR3 end, so that end is filled in from the germline J gene. The chain links TRBV16 to TRBJ1-2; TRBD1 agrees at 7 bases. The CDR3 loop spans 16 amino acids. Trimming at V came to 4 bases and at J to 0 bases, leaving 8 bases not matched to a gene. The germline CDR1 and CDR2 sequences are SGHSA and FRNQAP. Incomplete CDR3 DNA: TGTGCAAGCAGCTACCCACTCGGACAGGCAAACTCC. It is translated as CASSYPLGQANS. The whole CDR3 region reads CASSYPLGQANSDYTF.

Of note for this clone: Genes and germline are mouse. The covered CDR3 bases are TGTGGTGCTTCACAGAGTAGTCAAAAC. Translating gives CGASQSSQN. In full, the CDR3 reads CGASQSSQNTLYF. J is TRBJ2-4 and V is TRBV20; no clear D gene. The read falls 4 residues short of the CDR3 end, and the missing part is taken from the germline J gene. This CDR3 region has 13 residues. Trimming cost V 5 bases and J 0 bases, with 9 bases left between them. Germline V CDR1 and CDR2: GFQATS, STVNSAI.

This clone appeared a few times. Genes here carry mouse names. The read comes to an end 4 residues before the CDR3 does, leaving the germline J gene to fill in the end. The chain couples TRBV13-2 to TRBJ1-4, with 7 positions matching TRBD1. CDR3 length: 14 amino acids. Germline V gives CDR1 NNHNN, CDR2 SYGAGS (reference sequence). The trim removed 2 bases at V and 5 bases at J, leaving 3 bases unmatched. CDR3 protein: CASGDRGGNERLFF. The DNA read from the CDR3 is TGTGCCAGCGGTGACAGGGGGGGGAACGAA.